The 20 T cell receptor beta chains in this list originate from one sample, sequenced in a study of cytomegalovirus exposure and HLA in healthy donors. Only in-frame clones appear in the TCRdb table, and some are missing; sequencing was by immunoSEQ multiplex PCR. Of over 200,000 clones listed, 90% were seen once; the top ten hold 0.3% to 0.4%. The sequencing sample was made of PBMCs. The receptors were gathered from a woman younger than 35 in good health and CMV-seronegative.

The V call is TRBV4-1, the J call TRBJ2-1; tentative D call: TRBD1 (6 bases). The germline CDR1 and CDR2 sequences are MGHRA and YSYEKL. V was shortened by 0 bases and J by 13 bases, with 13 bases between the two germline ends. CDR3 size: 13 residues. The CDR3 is CASSQDRGSPQFF. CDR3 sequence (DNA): TGCGCCAGCAGCCAAGACAGGGGCTCCCCACAGTTCTTC.

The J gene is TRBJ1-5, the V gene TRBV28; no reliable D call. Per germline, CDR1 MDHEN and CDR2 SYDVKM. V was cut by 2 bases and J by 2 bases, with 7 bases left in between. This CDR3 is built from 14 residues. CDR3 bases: TGTGCCAGCAGTTTAACGTCAGGCAATCAGCCCCAGCATTTT. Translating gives CASSLTSGNQPQHF.

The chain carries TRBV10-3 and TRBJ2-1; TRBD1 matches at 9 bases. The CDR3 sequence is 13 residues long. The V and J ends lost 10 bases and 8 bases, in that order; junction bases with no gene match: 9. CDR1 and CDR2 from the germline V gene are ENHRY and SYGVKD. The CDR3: CATLRTGADEQFF. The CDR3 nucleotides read TGTGCCACCCTCAGGACAGGGGCCGATGAGCAGTTCTTC.

For the CDR3, the DNA is TGTGCCAGCAGATTCCGGGACAGACCCTACGAGCAGTACTTC. This translates into CASRFRDRPYEQYF. This chain connects TRBV6-5 to TRBJ2-7; TRBD1 matches at 7 bases. With V trimmed by 6 bases and J by 2 bases, 7 bases remained unmatched. Per the germline V gene, CDR1 is MNHEY and CDR2 is SVGAGI. This CDR3 has 14 residues.

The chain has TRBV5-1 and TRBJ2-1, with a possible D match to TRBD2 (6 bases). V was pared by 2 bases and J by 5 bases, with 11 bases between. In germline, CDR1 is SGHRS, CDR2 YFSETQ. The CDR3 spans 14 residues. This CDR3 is CASSFLGGDNEQFF. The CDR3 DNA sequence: TGCGCCAGCAGCTTTCTGGGCGGGGACAATGAGCAGTTCTTC.

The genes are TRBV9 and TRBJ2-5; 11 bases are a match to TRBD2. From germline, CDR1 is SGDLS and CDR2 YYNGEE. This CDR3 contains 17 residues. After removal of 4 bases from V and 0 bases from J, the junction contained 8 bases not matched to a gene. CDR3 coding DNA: TGTGCCAGCAGCCTGACTAGCGGGACTCCGTACCAAGAGACCCAGTACTTC. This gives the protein CASSLTSGTPYQETQYF.

CDR3 amino acids: CASSWSGTGGDGYTF. The CDR3 DNA is TGTGCCAGCAGCTGGTCCGGGACAGGGGGCGATGGCTACACCTTC. V and J are TRBV5-5 and TRBJ1-2; 12 positions agree with TRBD1. CDR3 size: 15 residues. J gave up 6 bases and V 3 bases, and 6 bases lay outside the gene matches. The germline V gene has CDR1 SGHKS and CDR2 YYEKEE (reference sequence).

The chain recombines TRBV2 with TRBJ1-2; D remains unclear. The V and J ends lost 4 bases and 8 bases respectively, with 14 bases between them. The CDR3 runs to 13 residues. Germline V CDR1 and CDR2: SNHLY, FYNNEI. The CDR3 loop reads CASSGVGREGYTF. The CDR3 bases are TGTGCCAGCAGTGGAGTGGGGAGGGAAGGCTACACCTTC.

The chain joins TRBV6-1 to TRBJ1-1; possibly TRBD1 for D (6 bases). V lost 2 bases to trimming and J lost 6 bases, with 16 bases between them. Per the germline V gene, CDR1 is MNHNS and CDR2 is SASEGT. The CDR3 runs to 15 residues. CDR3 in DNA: TGTGCCAGCAGTGAAAATTGGGGGCAGGTTGCTGAAGCTTTCTTT. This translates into CASSENWGQVAEAFF.

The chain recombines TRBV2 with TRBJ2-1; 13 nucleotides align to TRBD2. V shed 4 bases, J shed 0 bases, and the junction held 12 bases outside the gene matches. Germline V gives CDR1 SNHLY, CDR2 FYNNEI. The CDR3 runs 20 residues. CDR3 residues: CASSAIRLAGGLSSYNEQFF. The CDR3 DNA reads TGTGCCAGCAGTGCTATTAGACTAGCGGGGGGCCTGAGCTCCTACAATGAGCAGTTCTTC. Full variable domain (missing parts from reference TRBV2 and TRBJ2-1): EPEVTQTPSHQVTQMGQEVILRCVPISNHLYFYWYRQILGQKVEFLVSFYNNEISEKSEIFDDQFSVERPDGSNFTLKIRSTKLEDSAMYFCASSAIRLAGGLSSYNEQFFGPGTRLTVL.

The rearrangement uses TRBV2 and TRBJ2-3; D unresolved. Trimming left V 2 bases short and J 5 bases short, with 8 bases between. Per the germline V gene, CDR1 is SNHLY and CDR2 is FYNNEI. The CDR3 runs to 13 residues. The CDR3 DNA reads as TGTGCCAGCAGTGAAAGCCAAAGAGATACGCAGTATTTT. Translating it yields CASSESQRDTQYF.

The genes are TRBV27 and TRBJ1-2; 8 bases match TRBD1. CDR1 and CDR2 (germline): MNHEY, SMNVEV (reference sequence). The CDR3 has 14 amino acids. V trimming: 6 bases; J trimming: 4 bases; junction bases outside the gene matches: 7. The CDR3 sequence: CASRSDRDSYGYTF. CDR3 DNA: TGTGCCAGCAGATCGGACAGGGACTCCTATGGCTACACCTTC.

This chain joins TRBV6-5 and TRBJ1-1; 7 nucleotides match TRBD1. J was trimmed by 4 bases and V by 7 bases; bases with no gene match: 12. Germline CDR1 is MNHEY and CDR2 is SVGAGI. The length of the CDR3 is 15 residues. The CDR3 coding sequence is TGTGCCAGCACTCGAGCAGGGGGAAGCAGCACTGAAGCTTTCTTT. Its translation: CASTRAGGSSTEAFF.

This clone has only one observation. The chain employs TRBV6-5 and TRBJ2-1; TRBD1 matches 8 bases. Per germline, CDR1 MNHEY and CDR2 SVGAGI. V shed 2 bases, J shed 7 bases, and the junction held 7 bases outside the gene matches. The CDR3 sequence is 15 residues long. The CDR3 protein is CASSYGQGGTNEQFF. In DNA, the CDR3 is TGTGCCAGCAGTTACGGACAGGGTGGGACGAATGAGCAGTTCTTC.

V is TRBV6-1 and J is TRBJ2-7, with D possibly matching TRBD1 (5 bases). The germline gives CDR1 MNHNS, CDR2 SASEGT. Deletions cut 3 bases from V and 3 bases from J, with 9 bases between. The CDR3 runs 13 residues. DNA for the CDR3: TGTGCCAGCAGTGAGGACATGTACTACGAGCAGTACGTC. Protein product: CASSEDMYYEQYV.

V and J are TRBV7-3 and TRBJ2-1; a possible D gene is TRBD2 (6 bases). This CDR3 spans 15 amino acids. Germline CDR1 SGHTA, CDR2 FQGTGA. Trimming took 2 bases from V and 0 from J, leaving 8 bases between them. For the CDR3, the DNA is TGTGCCAGCAGCTTATTGGGGGGCTCCTACAATGAGCAGTTCTTC. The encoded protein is CASSLLGGSYNEQFF.

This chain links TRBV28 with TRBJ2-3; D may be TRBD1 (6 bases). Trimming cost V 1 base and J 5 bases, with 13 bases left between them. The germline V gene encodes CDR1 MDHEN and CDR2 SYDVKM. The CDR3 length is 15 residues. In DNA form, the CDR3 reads TGTGCCAGCAGTTTATCCTCAGGGGAAGGAGATACGCAGTATTTT. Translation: CASSLSSGEGDTQYF.

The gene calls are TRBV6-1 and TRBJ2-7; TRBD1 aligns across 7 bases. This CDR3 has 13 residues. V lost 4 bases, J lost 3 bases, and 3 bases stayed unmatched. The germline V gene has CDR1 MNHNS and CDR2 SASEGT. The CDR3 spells CASSVGDSYEQYV. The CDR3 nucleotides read TGTGCCAGCAGTGTGGGGGACAGCTACGAGCAGTACGTC.

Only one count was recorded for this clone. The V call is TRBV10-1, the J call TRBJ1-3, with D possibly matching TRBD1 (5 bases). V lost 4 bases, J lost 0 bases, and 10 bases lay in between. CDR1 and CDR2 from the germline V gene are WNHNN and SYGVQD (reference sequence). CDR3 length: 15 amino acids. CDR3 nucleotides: TGCGCCAGCAGTGCAGGGTCCAGCTCTGGAAACACCATATATTTT. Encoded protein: CASSAGSSSGNTIYF.

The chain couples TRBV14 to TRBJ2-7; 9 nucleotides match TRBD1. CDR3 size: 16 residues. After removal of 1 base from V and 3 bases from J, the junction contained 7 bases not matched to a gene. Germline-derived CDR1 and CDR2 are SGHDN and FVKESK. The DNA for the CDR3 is TGTGCCAGCAGCCAAGCCGGGACAGGGCCTTACTACGAGCAGTACTTC. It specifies CASSQAGTGPYYEQYF.